The clone carrying this T cell receptor (beta chain) has just a few counts. These data are taken from a study of blood T cells in healthy people across ages. For the second PCR, which ran for about 7 to 11 cycles, a sample-barcoded 5' primer and a J-beta primer mix were used. TCRdb re-analysed the 5' RACE reads in MiXCR, keeping a single row per CDR3 protein. The sample lists roughly 1.5 million distinct CDR3 sequences; 35% to 45% were seen once. The CDR3 covers 13 residues. Germline V gene lookup returns CDR1 DFQATT and CDR2 SNEGSKA (reference sequence). Germline trimming cut 3 bases from V and 4 bases from J; bases unmatched to any gene: 2.

This receptor was identified in a woman in her late teens or twenties in good health. The chain is built from TRBV20-1 and TRBJ2-1; 8 bases fit TRBD2. The sequenced sample was blood. The DNA of the CDR3 is TGCAGTGCTAGCGGGAGGGAGTACAATGAGCAGTTCTTC. It yields the protein CSASGREYNEQFF.